Each of the 23 T cell receptor beta chains below was sequenced from the same sample in a study of blood T cell repertoires in COVID-19 (dated by TCRdb to 2020 to 2021). Library preparation employed the immunoSEQ multiplex PCR assay. TCRdb limited this immuneACCESS table to in-frame rearrangements with V and J called. A share of clones is missing; checked studies link under half to unresolved V genes, and the rest is unexplained. Within this sample are around 340,000 clones, with 80% to 90% of them counted one time only. About 4.2% of the sample is held by the ten biggest clonotypes. The sample taken for sequencing was PBMCs or T cells enriched from blood (not recorded which). The receptor set was obtained from a middle-aged woman with acute COVID-19.

The rearrangement links TRBV5-4 to TRBJ2-5; no reliable D call. From germline, CDR1 is SGHNT and CDR2 YYREEE (reference sequence). V dropped 0 bases and J dropped 2 bases, with 11 bases sitting between them. This CDR3 has 15 amino acids. The CDR3 spells CASSLAQAEQETQYF. The CDR3, as DNA: TGTGCCAGCAGCTTGGCCCAGGCAGAACAAGAGACCCAGTACTTC.

The rearrangement links TRBV5-1 to TRBJ1-1, with unresolved D. The V gene lost 0 bases and the J gene lost 1 base, with 10 bases spanning the gap. CDR1 is SGHRS, CDR2 YFSETQ, per germline. The CDR3 runs to 15 residues. The CDR3 DNA reads as TGCGCCAGCAGCTTGGATCTGGGGAGGAACACTGAAGCTTTCTTT. Residues: CASSLDLGRNTEAFF.

The rearrangement links TRBV27 to TRBJ2-7, with 9 bases identical to TRBD1. V gave up 5 bases and J gave up 6 bases; unmatched junction bases: 8. The CDR3 has 14 residues. The germline V gene encodes CDR1 MNHEY and CDR2 SMNVEV (reference sequence). This CDR3 is CASSQDRGIGEQYF. The CDR3, as DNA: TGTGCCAGCAGTCAGGACAGGGGTATCGGCGAGCAGTACTTC.

The V and J genes are TRBV12-5 and TRBJ2-5; the match to TRBD1 covers 10 bases. Per germline, CDR1 LGHNT and CDR2 FRNRAP. J lost 5 bases, V lost 6 bases, and 9 bases had no gene match. The CDR3 extends over 15 amino acids. The CDR3 DNA reads as TGTGCTAGTGGGCCTGGGACAGGGGATAGGGAGACCCAGTACTTC. Translating gives CASGPGTGDRETQYF.

The chain is built from TRBV5-1 and TRBJ2-7; perhaps TRBD2 as D (5 bases). Germline CDR1 reads SGHRS; CDR2 reads YFSETQ. V was cut by 0 bases and J by 0 bases, with 10 bases left in between. The CDR3 covers 15 residues. The CDR3 nucleotides are TGCGCCAGCAGCTTGGTGGTGGGGAGCTCCTACGAGCAGTACTTC. Translated, it gives CASSLVVGSSYEQYF.

This clone was detected a few times. The V gene is TRBV5-4, the J gene TRBJ2-7, with 9 bases fitting TRBD1. V was clipped by 4 bases and J by 2 bases; unmatched bases: 7. From germline, CDR1 is SGHNT and CDR2 YYREEE (reference sequence). The length of the CDR3 is 15 residues. The CDR3 protein is CASSRDRAMAYEQYF. The CDR3 DNA reads as TGTGCCAGCAGCCGGGACAGGGCAATGGCCTACGAGCAGTACTTC.

The J gene is TRBJ2-1, the V gene TRBV19, with D tentatively TRBD2 (5 bases). Deletions cut 7 bases from V and 5 bases from J, with 27 bases between. The CDR3 covers 18 residues. The germline V gene encodes CDR1 LNHDA and CDR2 SQIVND (reference sequence). This CDR3 is CASTPSPLTRTGHNEQFF. The CDR3 DNA reads TGTGCCAGTACCCCATCCCCCCTTACTAGGACCGGCCACAATGAGCAGTTCTTC.

V gene TRBV2 combines with J gene TRBJ2-1; 8 bases are a match to TRBD2. Germline V lookup: CDR1 SNHLY, CDR2 FYNNEI. The CDR3 runs to 16 residues. After removal of 7 bases from V and 0 bases from J, the junction contained 8 bases not matched to a gene. This CDR3 is CASIPGGKSSYNEQFF. The CDR3 coding sequence is TGTGCCAGCATTCCGGGGGGGAAGAGCTCCTACAATGAGCAGTTCTTC.

V usage is TRBV28 and J usage is TRBJ1-4; D call uncertain. Germline-derived CDR1 and CDR2 are MDHEN and SYDVKM. Trimming removed 5 bases at V and 8 bases at J, with 15 bases between. The CDR3 length is 14 residues. CDR3 DNA sequence: TGTGCCAGCAGTCCGGGCGGGGTCGGGGAAAAACTGTTTTTT. Protein product: CASSPGGVGEKLFF.

The genes are TRBV4-3 and TRBJ1-5, with 9 bases identical to TRBD1. V trimming: 1 base; J trimming: 5 bases; junction bases outside the gene matches: 0. Looked up from germline, CDR1 is LGHNA and CDR2 is YSLEER. The CDR3 totals 14 residues. This CDR3 is CASSQGTGDQPQHF. CDR3 in DNA: TGCGCCAGCAGCCAAGGGACAGGGGATCAGCCCCAGCATTTT.

The genes are TRBV4-2 and TRBJ2-6; 12 positions agree with TRBD2. Germline V gene sequence: CDR1 LGHNA, CDR2 YNFKEQ. J was trimmed by 3 bases and V by 4 bases; bases with no gene match: 7. The CDR3 spans 18 residues. CDR3 residues: CASSLESGLAGGANVLTF. In DNA form, the CDR3 reads TGTGCCAGCAGCCTTGAATCGGGACTAGCGGGTGGGGCCAACGTCCTGACTTTC.

The chain employs TRBV2 and TRBJ1-1; the match to TRBD1 covers 9 bases. Unmatched junction bases numbered 11, after V lost 6 bases and J lost 3 bases. CDR3 length: 16 amino acids. The V gene's germline CDR1 is SNHLY and CDR2 FYNNEI. CDR3 protein: CASRKQGALGYTEAFF. The CDR3 DNA reads TGTGCCAGCAGGAAACAGGGGGCCTTGGGGTACACTGAAGCTTTCTTT. Looking up the rest from reference TRBV2 and TRBJ1-1 gives the full variable domain: EPEVTQTPSHQVTQMGQEVILRCVPISNHLYFYWYRQILGQKVEFLVSFYNNEISEKSEIFDDQFSVERPDGSNFTLKIRSTKLEDSAMYFCASRKQGALGYTEAFFGQGTRLTVV.

This clone was observed a single time. This chain uses TRBV9 with TRBJ2-1; perhaps TRBD2 as D (6 bases). The ends were cut back, 3 bases at V and 8 bases at J, with 12 bases in the middle. The CDR3 runs to 13 residues. Per germline, CDR1 SGDLS and CDR2 YYNGEE. CDR3: CASSGRGNDEQFF. The CDR3 nucleotides read TGTGCCAGCAGCGGGCGGGGTAACGATGAGCAGTTCTTC.

V usage is TRBV7-9 and J usage is TRBJ2-1; D unclear. Trimming removed 5 bases from V and 3 bases from J, with 8 bases in between. CDR1 and CDR2 (germline): SEHNR, FQNEAQ (reference sequence). This CDR3 is built from 13 residues. The CDR3 DNA is TGTGCCAGCAGCGGCCGCCTCTACAATGAGCAGTTCTTC. Protein sequence: CASSGRLYNEQFF.

The chain joins TRBV4-3 to TRBJ1-2; D is possibly TRBD1 (6 bases). The CDR3 length is 15 residues. Germline values: CDR1 LGHNA, CDR2 YSLEER. V was pared by 1 base and J by 4 bases, with 13 bases between. The CDR3 sequence: CASSQVGGGAYGYTF. CDR3 sequence (DNA): TGCGCCAGCAGCCAAGTAGGCGGGGGCGCCTATGGCTACACCTTC.

V and J are TRBV27 and TRBJ1-6; the match to TRBD1 covers 9 bases. V trimming: 6 bases; J trimming: 6 bases; junction bases outside the gene matches: 9. This CDR3 is 16 amino acids long. Germline assignment: CDR1 MNHEY and CDR2 SMNVEV (reference sequence). This CDR3 reads CASRAGTGTTNSPLHF. CDR3 DNA sequence: TGTGCCAGCAGGGCCGGGACAGGGACCACTAATTCACCCCTCCACTTT.

This clone was picked up one time. The V gene is TRBV25-1, the J gene TRBJ1-2; no definite D call. The CDR3 consists of 11 residues. V lost 1 base and J 14 bases, leaving 11 bases between the germline ends. Germline V lookup: CDR1 MGHDK, CDR2 SYGVNS. This chain's CDR3 is CASSEFVRRTF. The CDR3 coding sequence is TGTGCCAGCAGTGAATTCGTCAGAAGAACCTTC.

This clone was seen more than once but under ten times. CDR3 nucleotides: TGTGCCAGCAGCTTAGACGGGAGGGGTAATCAGCCCCAGCATTTT. Protein sequence: CASSLDGRGNQPQHF. V and J are TRBV7-8 and TRBJ1-5; maybe TRBD1 (5 bases). Trimming stripped 1 base from V and 4 bases from J, with 11 bases between. Germline loops: CDR1 SGHVS, CDR2 FQNEAQ. The CDR3 consists of 15 residues.

The count of this clone is one. The V call is TRBV10-2, the J call TRBJ1-6; 8 bases align to TRBD1. The ends lost 4 bases at V and 9 bases at J; junction bases unmatched: 20. The germline V gene has CDR1 WSHSY and CDR2 SAAADI. The CDR3 contains 19 residues. CDR3: CASSVLAGTGFVVRSPLHF. CDR3 DNA: TGCGCCAGCAGTGTTTTGGCCGGGACAGGATTTGTCGTACGTTCACCCCTCCACTTT.

The CDR3 sequence: CASSLEVPRNEQFF. CDR3 in DNA: TGCGCCAGCAGCTTGGAGGTGCCCAGGAATGAGCAGTTCTTC. The chain carries TRBV5-1 and TRBJ2-1; D is ambiguous. The CDR3 runs to 14 residues. With 0 bases removed from V and 7 bases from J, the gap between germline ends came to 11 bases. Germline CDR1 SGHRS, CDR2 YFSETQ. Full variable domain (outside the CDR3, taken from reference TRBV5-1 and TRBJ2-1): KAGVTQTPRYLIKTRGQQVTLSCSPISGHRSVSWYQQTPGQGLQFLFEYFSETQRNKGNFPGRFSGRQFSNSRSEMNVSTLELGDSALYLCASSLEVPRNEQFFGPGTRLTVL.

The rearrangement uses TRBV6-5 and TRBJ2-2; D is uncertain. The CDR3 loop spans 15 amino acids. V lost 2 bases to trimming and J lost 3 bases, with 10 bases between them. Germline V gene lookup returns CDR1 MNHEY and CDR2 SVGAGI. Here the CDR3 DNA reads TGTGCCAGCAGTTACGATGGCAGTTACACCGGGGAGCTGTTTTTT. Translated: CASSYDGSYTGELFF.

This sequence joins TRBV4-3 and TRBJ1-3; D is unresolved. This CDR3 has 15 amino acids. CDR1 LGHNA and CDR2 YSLEER come from the germline V gene. V was shortened by 7 bases and J by 0 bases, with 13 bases between the two germline ends. The CDR3: CASKRASNSGNTIYF. Written as DNA, the CDR3 is TGCGCCAGCAAGAGGGCCTCTAACTCTGGAAACACCATATATTTT.

The gene calls are TRBV11-2 and TRBJ1-2; 7 nucleotides match TRBD1. With V trimmed by 5 bases and J by 4 bases, 10 bases remained unmatched. Germline CDR1 SGHAT, CDR2 FQNNGV. CDR3 length equals 15 residues. In DNA, the CDR3 is TGTGCCAGCAGCCAGACAGGGAAGACTAGCTATGGCTACACCTTC. It specifies CASSQTGKTSYGYTF.